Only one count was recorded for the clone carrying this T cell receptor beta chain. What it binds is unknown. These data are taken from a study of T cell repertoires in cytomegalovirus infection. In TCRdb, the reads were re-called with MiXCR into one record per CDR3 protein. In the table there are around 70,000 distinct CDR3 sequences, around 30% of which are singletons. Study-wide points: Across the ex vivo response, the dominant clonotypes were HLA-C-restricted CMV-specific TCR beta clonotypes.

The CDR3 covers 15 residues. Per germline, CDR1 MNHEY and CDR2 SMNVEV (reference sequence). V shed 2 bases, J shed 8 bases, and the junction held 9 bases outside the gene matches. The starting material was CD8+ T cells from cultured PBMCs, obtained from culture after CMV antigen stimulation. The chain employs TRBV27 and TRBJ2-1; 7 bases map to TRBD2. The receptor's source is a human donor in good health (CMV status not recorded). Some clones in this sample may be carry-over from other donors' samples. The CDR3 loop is CASSLRAGADDEQFF. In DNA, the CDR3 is TGTGCCAGCAGTTTAAGGGCGGGAGCAGATGATGAGCAGTTCTTC.